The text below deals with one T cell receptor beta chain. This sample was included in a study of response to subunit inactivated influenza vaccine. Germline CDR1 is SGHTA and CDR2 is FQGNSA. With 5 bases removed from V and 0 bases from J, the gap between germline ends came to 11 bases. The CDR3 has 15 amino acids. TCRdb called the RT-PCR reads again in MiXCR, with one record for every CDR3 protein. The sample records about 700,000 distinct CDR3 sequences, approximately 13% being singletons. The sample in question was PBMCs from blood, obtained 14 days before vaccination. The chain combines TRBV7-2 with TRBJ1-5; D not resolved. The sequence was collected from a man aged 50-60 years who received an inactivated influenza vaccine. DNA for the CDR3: TGTGCCAGCAGCCCCGACTGGGATAGCAATCAGCCCCAGCATTTT. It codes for CASSPDWDSNQPQHF.